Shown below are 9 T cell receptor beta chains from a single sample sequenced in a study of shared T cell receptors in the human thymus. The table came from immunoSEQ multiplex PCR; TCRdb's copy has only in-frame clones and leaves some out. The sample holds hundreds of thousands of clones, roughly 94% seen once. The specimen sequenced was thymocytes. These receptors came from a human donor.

In DNA, the CDR3 is TGCAGCGTTGGGGGACACCGGGACAGGGGCCATGGCTACACCTTC. Translated: CSVGGHRDRGHGYTF. This chain uses TRBV29-1 with TRBJ1-2; 10 positions agree with TRBD1. The CDR3 runs to 15 residues. Germline V gives CDR1 SQVTM, CDR2 ANQGSEA. V trimming: 4 bases; J trimming: 6 bases; junction bases outside the gene matches: 11. Full variable domain (remainder filled in from reference TRBV29-1 and TRBJ1-2): SAVISQKPSRDICQRGTSLTIQCQVDSQVTMMFWYRQQPGQSLTLIATANQGSEATYESGFVIDKFPISRPNLTFSTLTVSNMSPEDSSIYLCSVGGHRDRGHGYTFGSGTRLTVV.

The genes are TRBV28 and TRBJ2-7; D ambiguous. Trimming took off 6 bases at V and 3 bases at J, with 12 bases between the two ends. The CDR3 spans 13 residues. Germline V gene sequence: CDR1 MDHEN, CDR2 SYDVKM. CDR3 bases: TGTGCCAGCAGCCTCCGCGCCGGCTACGAGCAGTACTTC. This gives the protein CASSLRAGYEQYF.

The CDR3 protein is CASSLDLGKLFF. CDR3 nucleotides: TGTGCCAGCAGCTTAGACTTAGGTAAACTGTTTTTT. The chain carries TRBV7-9 and TRBJ1-4, with D unresolved. This CDR3 has 12 residues. Deletions cut 1 base from V and 11 bases from J, with 8 bases between. The germline CDR1 and CDR2 sequences are SEHNR and FQNEAQ (reference sequence).

DNA of the CDR3: TGTGCCAGCAGCTTACCGGGACTAGCGGGAGTTGACGAGCAGTACTTC. Its protein is CASSLPGLAGVDEQYF. The chain is built from TRBV7-9 and TRBJ2-7; TRBD2 agrees at 14 bases. V was clipped by 2 bases and J by 5 bases; unmatched bases: 5. The CDR3 contains 16 residues. Germline CDR1 reads SEHNR; CDR2 reads FQNEAQ (reference sequence).

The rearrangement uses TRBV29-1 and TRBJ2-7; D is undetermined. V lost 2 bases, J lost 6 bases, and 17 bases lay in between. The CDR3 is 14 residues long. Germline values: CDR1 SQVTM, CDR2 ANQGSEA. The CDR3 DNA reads TGCAGCGTTGAAACCCGTGGTGTGGTTGGCGAGCAGTACTTC. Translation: CSVETRGVVGEQYF.

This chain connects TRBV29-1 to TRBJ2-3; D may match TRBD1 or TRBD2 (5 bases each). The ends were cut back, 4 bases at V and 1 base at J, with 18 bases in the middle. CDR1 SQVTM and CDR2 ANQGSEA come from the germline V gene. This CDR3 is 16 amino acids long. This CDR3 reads CSVVGRDGAGTDTQYF. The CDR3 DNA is TGCAGCGTTGTGGGACGGGATGGGGCTGGCACAGATACGCAGTATTTT.

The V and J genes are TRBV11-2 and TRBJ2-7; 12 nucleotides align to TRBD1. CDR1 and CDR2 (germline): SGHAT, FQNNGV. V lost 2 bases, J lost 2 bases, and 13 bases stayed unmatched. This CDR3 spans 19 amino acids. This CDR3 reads CASSLKGQGAHRPTYEQYF. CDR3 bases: TGTGCCAGCAGCTTAAAGGGACAGGGGGCGCATCGCCCTACCTACGAGCAGTACTTC.

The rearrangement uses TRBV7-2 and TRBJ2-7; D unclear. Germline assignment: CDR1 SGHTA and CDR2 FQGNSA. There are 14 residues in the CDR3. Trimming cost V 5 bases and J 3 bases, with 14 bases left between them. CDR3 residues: CASSPHDPNYEQYF. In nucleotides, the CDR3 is TGTGCCAGCAGCCCCCACGACCCTAACTACGAGCAGTACTTC. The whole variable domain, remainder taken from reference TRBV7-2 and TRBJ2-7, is GAGVSQSPSNKVTEKGKDVELRCDPISGHTALYWYRQSLGQGLEFLIYFQGNSAPDKSGLPSDRFSAERTGGSVSTLTIQRTQQEDSAVYLCASSPHDPNYEQYFGPGTRLTVT.

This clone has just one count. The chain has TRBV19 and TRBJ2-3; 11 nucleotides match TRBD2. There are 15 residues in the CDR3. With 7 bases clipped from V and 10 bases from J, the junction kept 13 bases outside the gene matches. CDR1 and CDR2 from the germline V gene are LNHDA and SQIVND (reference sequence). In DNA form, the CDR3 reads TGTGCCAGTAAACTAGCGGGGGACTCAAGGCTGGCGCAGTATTTT. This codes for CASKLAGDSRLAQYF.